Described below is a single T cell receptor (beta chain) sequence and its context. Only in-frame clones appear in the TCRdb table, and some are missing; sequencing was by immunoSEQ multiplex PCR. The profile shows about 130,000 clones, 88% of them singletons. The entry originates in a study of T cell responses to AZD1222 COVID-19 vaccine. Trimming shortened V by 4 bases and J by 1 base, and 7 bases separated the two germline ends. The CDR3 covers 13 residues. Germline values: CDR1 SGHAT, CDR2 FQDESV (reference sequence). The origin of this receptor is an adult in good health. Here the sequenced sample was peripheral blood, taken on day 0 of MenACWY control vaccination. The rearrangement uses TRBV11-1 and TRBJ1-1, with D tentatively TRBD1 (6 bases). The CDR3, as DNA: TGTGCCAGCAGCTGGGACAAGAACACTGAAGCTTTCTTT. Translated: CASSWDKNTEAFF. The whole variable domain, remainder taken from reference TRBV11-1 and TRBJ1-1, is EAEVAQSPRYKITEKSQAVAFWCDPISGHATLYWYRQILGQGPELLVQFQDESVVDDSQLPKDRFSAERLKGVDSTLKIQPAELGDSAMYLCASSWDKNTEAFFGQGTRLTVV.